This TCR beta chain emerged from a study of preoperative IRX-2 immunotherapy in early breast cancer. Documented treatment: preoperative locoregional IRX-2 cytokine immunotherapy. Preoperative locoregional IRX-2 cytokine immunotherapy was tested in the phase Ib source study. TCRdb keeps only in-frame clones here, not all; method: immunoSEQ multiplex PCR. Altogether 95,000 to 100,000 clones are present, 86% being singletons, with the ten largest covering about 2.1%. Germline values: CDR1 LNHDA, CDR2 SQIVND (reference sequence). The V segment lost 7 bases and the J segment 7 bases; nucleotides outside the gene matches: 8. This CDR3 is built from 15 residues.

The chain couples TRBV19 to TRBJ1-4, with 11 bases fitting TRBD1. Sequenced here: tumor tissue, sampled after IRX-2 immunotherapy. This clonotype was obtained from a human donor with breast cancer. The CDR3 reads CASKYGGTGGEKLFF. CDR3 in DNA: TGTGCCAGTAAATATGGTGGGACAGGGGGTGAAAAACTGTTTTTT.